A single sample is the source of the 10 T cell receptor beta chains below, sequenced in a study of Ad26.COV2.S vaccination and SARS-CoV-2 variants. Assay: immunoSEQ multiplex PCR; the TCRdb copy retains only in-frame clones and omits some. The data contain about 400,000 clones, around 85% of them singletons. Indicated treatment: 15 to 20 received Ad26.COV2.S at low or high dose, single or two shots; a few received placebo; per-sample allocation not given. Following the first vaccine or placebo injection, samples were taken on day 63. This specimen consisted of peripheral blood, obtained in a trial of Ad26.COV2.S vaccine versus placebo. Receptors were obtained from a person aged 18 to 59 who received the Ad26.COV2.S COVID-19 vaccine or a placebo.

The V call is TRBV6-5, the J call TRBJ1-1; D may be TRBD1 (6 bases). V lost 6 bases, J lost 6 bases, and 14 bases lay in between. Germline CDR1 and CDR2: MNHEY and SVGAGI. The CDR3 consists of 13 residues. In DNA, the CDR3 is TGTGCCAGCAGCCTACAGGGAATCGCTGAAGCTTTCTTT. Protein: CASSLQGIAEAFF.

This chain joins TRBV11-2 and TRBJ2-1; TRBD2 aligns across 8 bases. The germline V gene encodes CDR1 SGHAT and CDR2 FQNNGV. V dropped 4 bases and J dropped 4; count of bases not matched to a gene: 6. The CDR3 consists of 15 residues. CDR3 amino acids: CASSSPAGVYNEQFF. For the CDR3, the DNA is TGTGCCAGCAGCTCCCCAGCGGGGGTTTACAATGAGCAGTTCTTC.

This chain joins TRBV10-3 and TRBJ1-1; weak D call: TRBD1 (6 bases). The CDR3 has 14 amino acids. Per the germline V gene, CDR1 is ENHRY and CDR2 is SYGVKD. The V end was cut by 7 bases, the J end by 1 base, with 13 bases between. The CDR3 here is CAITKGDRNTEAFF. The CDR3 DNA reads as TGTGCCATCACCAAGGGGGATCGGAACACTGAAGCTTTCTTT.

This clone was found once. The V and J genes are TRBV12-3 or TRBV12-4 and TRBJ1-1; D might be TRBD1 (5 bases). This CDR3 region has 13 residues. Trimming left V 6 bases short and J 3 bases short, with 11 bases between. The CDR3 sequence: CASSRGTDTEAFF. The CDR3 DNA reads TGTGCCAGCAGCCGCGGGACCGACACTGAAGCTTTCTTT.

This clone was seen a few times. This rearrangement joins TRBV19 to TRBJ1-6, with D tentatively TRBD1 (5 bases). V lost 6 bases to trimming and J lost 7 bases, with 10 bases between them. This CDR3 is built from 13 residues. Germline-derived CDR1 and CDR2 are LNHDA and SQIVND (reference sequence). Here the CDR3 reads CASRSGGNSPLHF. CDR3 coding DNA: TGTGCCAGTAGGTCCGGGGGAAATTCACCCCTCCACTTT.

This sequence joins TRBV3-1 (or the pseudogene TRBV3-2) and TRBJ2-7; D may correspond to TRBD1 or TRBD2 (5 bases each). V lost 4 bases and J lost 4, with 17 bases in between. CDR1 and CDR2 (germline): LGHDT, YNNKEL (reference sequence). The CDR3 is 15 amino acids. The CDR3 region is CASSLRRTEGYEQYF. The CDR3 coding sequence is TGTGCCAGCAGCCTACGACGGACCGAGGGGTACGAGCAGTACTTC.

The chain employs TRBV7-9 and TRBJ1-3; perhaps TRBD1 as D (6 bases). Trimming stripped 4 bases from V and 2 bases from J, with 12 bases between. The V gene's germline CDR1 is SEHNR and CDR2 FQNEAQ (reference sequence). The CDR3 sequence is 15 residues long. The CDR3 DNA reads as TGTGCCAGCAGCTCAGGACAGTCCCCTGGAAACACCATATATTTT. This codes for CASSSGQSPGNTIYF. The full variable domain, rest sourced from reference TRBV7-9 and TRBJ1-3, is DTGVSQNPRHKITKRGQNVTFRCDPISEHNRLYWYRQTLGQGPEFLTYFQNEAQLEKSRLLSDRFSAERPKGSFSTLEIQRTEQGDSAMYLCASSSGQSPGNTIYFGEGSWLTVV.

The gene calls are TRBV2 and TRBJ1-5; TRBD1 might be the D (5 bases). Trimming shortened V by 5 bases and J by 3 bases, and 14 bases separated the two germline ends. The CDR3 consists of 15 residues. Germline values: CDR1 SNHLY, CDR2 FYNNEI. The CDR3 region has the DNA TGTGCCAGCAGTCCCCCCGGGGCATACAATCAGCCCCAGCATTTT. As protein: CASSPPGAYNQPQHF.

CDR3 in DNA: TGTGCCAGCATCGAGGGCAACTGGAACACTGAAGCTTTCTTT. The encoded protein is CASIEGNWNTEAFF. V and J are TRBV7-9 and TRBJ1-1; D ambiguous. The CDR3 runs to 14 residues. Germline V CDR1 and CDR2: SEHNR, FQNEAQ (reference sequence). Trimming removed 7 bases at V and 1 base at J, with 13 bases between.

The V gene is TRBV6-5, the J gene TRBJ1-2; D is perhaps TRBD1 (5 bases). The CDR3 extends over 13 amino acids. V was trimmed by 8 bases and J by 3 bases, leaving 13 bases between them. Germline lookup yields CDR1 MNHEY and CDR2 SVGAGI. CDR3 sequence: CASAPGGDYGYTF. DNA for the CDR3: TGTGCCAGCGCCCCGGGGGGGGACTATGGCTACACCTTC.